These 12 T cell receptor beta chains were all obtained from the same sample, sequenced in a study of T cell repertoires in cytomegalovirus infection. These receptors are not linked to any known antigen. MiXCR was run by TCRdb on the reads, yielding one entry per CDR3 protein. The sample has under 200,000 distinct CDR3 sequences, about 20% seen once. The starting material was CD8+ T cells from cultured PBMCs, obtained from culture after CMV antigen stimulation. The source of these receptors is a human donor in good health (CMV status not recorded). Some clones in this sample may be carry-over from other donors' samples.

The chain carries TRBV27 and TRBJ2-7; TRBD2 aligns across 8 bases. Germline CDR1 reads MNHEY; CDR2 reads SMNVEV (reference sequence). V shed 5 bases, J shed 2 bases, and the junction held 11 bases outside the gene matches. This CDR3 region has 16 residues. The CDR3 sequence: CASSPSGGDDTYEQYF. Written as DNA, the CDR3 is TGTGCCAGCAGTCCCTCGGGAGGGGACGATACCTACGAGCAGTACTTC.

This clonotype was seen ten or more times. This sequence joins TRBV30 and TRBJ1-1; no reliable D call. V gave up 4 bases and J gave up 1 base, with 10 bases separating them. This CDR3 is 13 amino acids long. Germline CDR1 and CDR2: GTSNPN and SVGIG (reference sequence). CDR3 residues: CAWTARENTEAFF. In nucleotides, the CDR3 is TGTGCCTGGACAGCCAGAGAGAACACTGAAGCTTTCTTT.

A few counts support this clonotype. The chain employs TRBV27 and TRBJ2-3, with D unresolved. This CDR3 spans 13 amino acids. The germline V and J ends were trimmed by 6 bases and 4 bases, with 11 bases remaining between them. CDR1 MNHEY and CDR2 SMNVEV come from the germline V gene (reference sequence). The CDR3 is CASSRRPPDTQYF. The DNA of the CDR3 is TGTGCCAGCAGCCGAAGACCACCAGATACGCAGTATTTT.

V gene TRBV27 combines with J gene TRBJ2-7; possibly TRBD1 for D (8 bases). V lost 6 bases and J lost 3, with 21 bases in between. Germline V CDR1 and CDR2: MNHEY, SMNVEV (reference sequence). The CDR3 consists of 16 residues. This CDR3 is CASSSSAGQAFYEQYF. The CDR3 DNA is TGTGCCAGCAGCTCTTCAGCGGGACAGGCCTTCTACGAGCAGTACTTC.

The gene calls are TRBV20-1 and TRBJ1-1; no firm D call. V was pared by 7 bases and J by 3 bases, with 12 bases between. There are 12 residues in the CDR3. Looked up from germline, CDR1 is DFQATT and CDR2 is SNEGSKA (reference sequence). In DNA form, the CDR3 reads TGCAGTGGGAGCTCCATGGACACTGAAGCTTTCTTT. Encoded protein: CSGSSMDTEAFF.

The chain joins TRBV6-2 or TRBV6-3 to TRBJ2-7; no firm D call. Trimming took off 5 bases at V and 2 bases at J, with 13 bases between the two ends. Germline V gene sequence: CDR1 MNHEY, CDR2 SVGEGT. There are 14 residues in the CDR3. CDR3 sequence (DNA): TGTGCCAGCAGTATCTGGAGCGACGCCTACGAGCAGTACTTC. Protein: CASSIWSDAYEQYF.

This clonotype was observed a few times. The gene calls are TRBV6-1 and TRBJ2-1; D is possibly TRBD1 or TRBD2 (5 bases each). V shed 6 bases and J shed 5 bases, with 17 bases lying between them. This CDR3 contains 15 residues. Germline loops: CDR1 MNHNS, CDR2 SASEGT. The CDR3 reads CASSLGARSDNEQFF. CDR3 sequence (DNA): TGTGCCAGCAGCCTCGGGGCTAGGTCGGACAATGAGCAGTTCTTC.

The J gene is TRBJ2-1, the V gene TRBV7-3; 12 nucleotides match TRBD2. V lost 4 bases and J lost 4; bases outside the gene matches: 5. This CDR3 has 16 residues. The germline V gene has CDR1 SGHTA and CDR2 FQGTGA. The CDR3 region is CASSSTSGGPYNEQFF. CDR3 coding DNA: TGTGCCAGCAGCTCGACTAGCGGGGGACCATACAATGAGCAGTTCTTC.

A few counts support this clonotype. V is TRBV11-2 and J is TRBJ2-1; TRBD2 is a possible D gene (5 bases). The germline V gene has CDR1 SGHAT and CDR2 FQNNGV. Trimming pared 8 bases from V and 0 bases from J, leaving 14 bases between. CDR3 length equals 15 residues. CDR3 region: CASLVSGNSYNEQFF. CDR3 in DNA: TGTGCCAGCTTGGTGAGCGGAAACTCCTACAATGAGCAGTTCTTC.

The table lists this clonotype with a few counts. V is TRBV7-8 and J is TRBJ1-5; unclear D gene. With 4 bases removed from V and 4 bases from J, the gap between germline ends came to 17 bases. The CDR3 is 16 residues long. CDR1 and CDR2 (germline): SGHVS, FQNEAQ. Here the CDR3 DNA reads TGTGCCAGCAGCTCCCTCAGGCGAACTATTAATCAGCCCCAGCATTTT. Protein sequence: CASSSLRRTINQPQHF.

In its sample, this clonotype was seen a few times. The V call is TRBV6-2 or TRBV6-3, the J call TRBJ2-2; a possible D gene is TRBD1 (6 bases). The CDR3 length is 17 residues. The V and J ends lost 0 bases and 2 bases respectively, with 13 bases between them. Germline loops: CDR1 MNHEY, CDR2 SVGEGT. CDR3 in DNA: TGTGCCAGCAGTTACTCTTACCAGGGGACAAACACCGGGGAGCTGTTTTTT. This translates into CASSYSYQGTNTGELFF.

The chain uses TRBV7-8 and TRBJ2-7; maybe TRBD1 (6 bases). The CDR3 is made up of 16 amino acids. Trimming took off 2 bases at V and 4 bases at J, with 18 bases between the two ends. The germline gives CDR1 SGHVS, CDR2 FQNEAQ. CDR3 region: CASSLSGDQEPYEQYF. Written as DNA, the CDR3 is TGTGCCAGCAGCTTATCAGGGGACCAGGAGCCGTACGAGCAGTACTTC.